This T cell receptor beta chain derives from a study of T cells after yellow fever vaccination. V was trimmed by 4 bases and J by 1 base, leaving 9 bases between them. The CDR3 has 14 residues. The germline V gene has CDR1 SGHDT and CDR2 YYEEEE. Each CDR3 protein gets one entry after TCRdb re-called the 5' RACE reads with MiXCR. The profile shows about 58,000 distinct CDR3 sequences, more than 5.5% of them singletons. The TCR originated in a man younger than 30 who received the YFV17D yellow fever vaccine. The material was CD8+ T cells sorted from PBMCs, obtained on the day of the first yellow fever vaccination. The chain recombines TRBV5-6 with TRBJ1-5; D gene uncertain. In nucleotides, the CDR3 is TGTGCCAGCAGCATCCGATCAAGCAATCAGCCCCAGCATTTT. As protein: CASSIRSSNQPQHF.